Presented here are 10 T cell receptor beta chains from one specimen sequenced in a study of T-cell reconstitution after alpha-beta-depleted transplantation in children. Using unique molecular identifiers, the investigators prepared the TCRbeta library. TCRdb passed the PCR reads through MiXCR, listing each CDR3 protein once. The sample has 640,000 or so distinct CDR3 sequences, roughly 17% seen once; the top ten hold approximately 1.1%. The sample consisted of PBMCs from the stem cell graft donor, taken from the stem cell graft. The origin of the receptors is a human donor who donated a stem cell graft to a child with acute myeloid leukemia.

The table lists this clonotype with many counts. The chain combines TRBV20-1 with TRBJ2-5, with D perhaps matching TRBD2 (6 bases). The CDR3 loop spans 14 amino acids. Germline V gene lookup returns CDR1 DFQATT and CDR2 SNEGSKA (reference sequence). V lost 5 bases to trimming and J lost 4 bases, with 17 bases between them. In DNA form, the CDR3 reads TGCAGTGCTCGTACACCCCTGGGGGGAGAGACCCAGTACTTC. Protein sequence: CSARTPLGGETQYF.

This chain joins TRBV5-1 and TRBJ1-1; 7 bases are shared with TRBD1. CDR1 and CDR2 from the germline V gene are SGHRS and YFSETQ. V was pared by 0 bases and J by 4 bases, with 6 bases of the junction left unmatched. The CDR3 is 15 residues long. The CDR3 reads CASSLVDREATEAFF. In DNA form, the CDR3 reads TGCGCCAGCAGCTTGGTTGACAGGGAGGCCACTGAAGCTTTCTTT.

This chain uses TRBV7-9 with TRBJ1-5; the D is unclear. Germline-derived CDR1 and CDR2 are SEHNR and FQNEAQ (reference sequence). This CDR3 is built from 12 residues. Trimming shortened V by 1 base and J by 5 bases, and 3 bases separated the two germline ends. The DNA of the CDR3 is TGTGCCAGCAGCTTAGATCATCAGCCCCAGCATTTT. This codes for CASSLDHQPQHF. Supplemented by reference TRBV7-9 and TRBJ1-5, the full variable domain reads DTGVSQNPRHKITKRGQNVTFRCDPISEHNRLYWYRQTLGQGPEFLTYFQNEAQLEKSRLLSDRFSAERPKGSFSTLEIQRTEQGDSAMYLCASSLDHQPQHFGDGTRLSIL.

This clonotype was counted a few times. This chain joins TRBV20-1 and TRBJ2-2, with D perhaps matching TRBD2 (6 bases). This CDR3 region has 12 residues. Trimming removed 7 bases from V and 5 bases from J, with 11 bases in between. CDR1 and CDR2 from the germline V gene are DFQATT and SNEGSKA (reference sequence). The CDR3 sequence is CSVREVTGELFF. The DNA for the CDR3 is TGCAGTGTCAGGGAGGTGACCGGGGAGCTGTTTTTT.

This clonotype was seen at least ten times. The rearrangement uses TRBV5-1 and TRBJ1-2; perhaps TRBD1 as D (5 bases). Germline V gives CDR1 SGHRS, CDR2 YFSETQ. The CDR3 consists of 13 residues. The V end lost 5 bases, the J end lost 4 bases, and 12 bases lay between the germline ends. This CDR3 reads CASRWDGTYGYTF. The DNA of the CDR3 is TGCGCCAGCAGATGGGACGGGACCTATGGCTACACCTTC. Together with reference TRBV5-1 and TRBJ1-2, the CDR3 gives the full variable domain: KAGVTQTPRYLIKTRGQQVTLSCSPISGHRSVSWYQQTPGQGLQFLFEYFSETQRNKGNFPGRFSGRQFSNSRSEMNVSTLELGDSALYLCASRWDGTYGYTFGSGTRLTVV.

There are many counts of this clonotype. V gene TRBV5-6 combines with J gene TRBJ2-1; the match to TRBD1 covers 7 bases. This CDR3 is built from 14 residues. With V trimmed by 4 bases and J by 6 bases, 7 bases remained unmatched. In germline, CDR1 is SGHDT, CDR2 YYEEEE. The CDR3 sequence is CASSPGTVFNEQFF. Written as DNA, the CDR3 is TGTGCCAGCAGCCCCGGGACAGTGTTCAATGAGCAGTTCTTC.

The V call is TRBV28, the J call TRBJ1-1; no clear D. Germline V gene lookup returns CDR1 MDHEN and CDR2 SYDVKM. V lost 4 bases, J lost 4 bases, and 10 bases lay in between. The CDR3 is made up of 13 amino acids. The CDR3 loop reads CASSSGIGTEAFF. CDR3 DNA sequence: TGTGCCAGCAGTTCCGGGATTGGCACTGAAGCTTTCTTT.

This rearrangement joins TRBV28 to TRBJ2-6, with a tentative D call TRBD2 (5 bases). Deletions cut 6 bases from V and 3 bases from J, with 15 bases between. Germline-derived CDR1 and CDR2 are MDHEN and SYDVKM. This CDR3 spans 16 amino acids. This chain's CDR3 is CASSDPGEGGANVLTF. Written as DNA, the CDR3 is TGTGCCAGCAGCGATCCCGGTGAGGGTGGGGCCAACGTCCTGACTTTC.

A few counts support this clonotype. The chain carries TRBV20-1 and TRBJ1-1; no firm D call. The CDR3 is made up of 13 amino acids. V was shortened by 0 bases and J by 1 base, with 6 bases between the two germline ends. Germline V gives CDR1 DFQATT, CDR2 SNEGSKA (reference sequence). Here the CDR3 reads CSARDWANTEAFF. In DNA, the CDR3 is TGCAGTGCTAGAGATTGGGCGAACACTGAAGCTTTCTTT.

The table lists this clonotype with a few counts. The chain couples TRBV6-1 to TRBJ2-5; D may correspond to TRBD1 or TRBD2 (5 bases each). The CDR3 has 15 amino acids. The ends were cut back, 3 bases at V and 3 bases at J, with 14 bases in the middle. Germline V gene data show CDR1 as MNHNS and CDR2 as SASEGT. The CDR3 here is CASSDSFRGEETQYF. The CDR3 DNA sequence: TGTGCCAGCAGTGATAGTTTTCGAGGGGAAGAGACCCAGTACTTC.